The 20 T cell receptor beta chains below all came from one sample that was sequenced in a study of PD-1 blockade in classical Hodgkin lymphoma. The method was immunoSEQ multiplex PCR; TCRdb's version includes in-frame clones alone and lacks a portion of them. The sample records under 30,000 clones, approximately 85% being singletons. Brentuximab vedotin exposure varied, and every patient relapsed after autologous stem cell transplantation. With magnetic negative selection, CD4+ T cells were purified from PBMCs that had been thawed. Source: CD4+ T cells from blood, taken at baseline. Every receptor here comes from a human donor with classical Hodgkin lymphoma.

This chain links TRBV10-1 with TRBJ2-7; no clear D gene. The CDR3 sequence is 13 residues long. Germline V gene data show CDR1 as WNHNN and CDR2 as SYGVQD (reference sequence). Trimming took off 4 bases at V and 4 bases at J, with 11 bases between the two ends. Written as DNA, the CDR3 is TGCGCCAGCAGTGCGGTACTCGCTTACGAGCAGTACTTC. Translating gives CASSAVLAYEQYF.

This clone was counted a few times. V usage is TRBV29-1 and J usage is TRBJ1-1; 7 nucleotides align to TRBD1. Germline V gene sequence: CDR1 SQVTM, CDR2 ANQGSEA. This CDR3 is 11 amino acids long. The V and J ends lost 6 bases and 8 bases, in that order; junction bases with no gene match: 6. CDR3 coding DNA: TGCAGCGTCGCACCGGGACAGGAAGCTTTCTTT. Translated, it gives CSVAPGQEAFF.

CDR3 sequence reads: CASRRGTSGSQETQYF. DNA of the CDR3: TGTGCCAGCAGACGGGGGACTAGCGGGAGTCAAGAGACCCAGTACTTC. The chain employs TRBV6-6 and TRBJ2-5; 14 positions agree with TRBD2. The V and J ends lost 6 bases and 2 bases, in that order; junction bases with no gene match: 5. The CDR3 is 16 amino acids. The germline V gene has CDR1 MNHNY and CDR2 SVGAGI (reference sequence).

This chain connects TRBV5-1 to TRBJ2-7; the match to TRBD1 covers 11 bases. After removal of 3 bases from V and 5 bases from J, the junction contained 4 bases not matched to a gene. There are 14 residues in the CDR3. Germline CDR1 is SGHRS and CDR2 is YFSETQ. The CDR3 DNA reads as TGCGCCAGCAGCTACGGGGACAGGGGGAACGAGCAGTACTTC. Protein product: CASSYGDRGNEQYF.

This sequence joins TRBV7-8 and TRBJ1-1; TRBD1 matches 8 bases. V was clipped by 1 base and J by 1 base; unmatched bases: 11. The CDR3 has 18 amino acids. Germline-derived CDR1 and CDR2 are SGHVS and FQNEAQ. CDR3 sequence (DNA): TGTGCCAGCAGCTTAGGGGGCTCTCCGGGACAGGAGAACACTGAAGCTTTCTTT. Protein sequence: CASSLGGSPGQENTEAFF.

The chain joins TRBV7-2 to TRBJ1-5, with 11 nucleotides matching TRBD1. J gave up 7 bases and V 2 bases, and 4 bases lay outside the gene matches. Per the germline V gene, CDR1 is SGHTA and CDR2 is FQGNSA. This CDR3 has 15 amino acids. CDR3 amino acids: CASSLRTGGGQPQHF. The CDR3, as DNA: TGTGCCAGCAGCTTAAGGACAGGGGGCGGGCAGCCCCAGCATTTT.

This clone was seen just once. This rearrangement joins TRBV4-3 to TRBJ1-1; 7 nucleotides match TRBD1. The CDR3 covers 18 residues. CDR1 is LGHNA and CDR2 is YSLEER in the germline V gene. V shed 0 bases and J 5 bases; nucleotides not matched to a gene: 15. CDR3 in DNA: TGCGCCAGCAGCCAAGATGGAGGGGGCGCGGGAGTTTGGACTGAAGCTTTCTTT. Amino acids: CASSQDGGGAGVWTEAFF.

CDR3 nucleotides: TGTGCCAGCAGCGCCAACGCCCCGACAGCTGGAAACACCATATATTTT. It yields the protein CASSANAPTAGNTIYF. The V gene is TRBV5-4, the J gene TRBJ1-3, with D possibly matching TRBD1 (5 bases). Trimming left V 4 bases short and J 2 bases short, with 16 bases between. The V gene's germline CDR1 is SGHNT and CDR2 YYREEE (reference sequence). CDR3 length: 16 amino acids.

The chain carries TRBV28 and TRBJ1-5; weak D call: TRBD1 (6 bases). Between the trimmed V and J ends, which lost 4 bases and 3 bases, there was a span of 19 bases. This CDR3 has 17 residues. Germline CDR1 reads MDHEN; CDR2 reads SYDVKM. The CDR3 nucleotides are TGTGCCAGCAGTTCACCAATTTACAGGGACCCCAATCAGCCCCAGCATTTT. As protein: CASSSPIYRDPNQPQHF.

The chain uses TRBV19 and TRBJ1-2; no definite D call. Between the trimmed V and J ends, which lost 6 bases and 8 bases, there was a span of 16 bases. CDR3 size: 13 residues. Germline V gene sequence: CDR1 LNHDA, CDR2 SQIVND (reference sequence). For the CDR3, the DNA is TGTGCCAGTAGCCCGACCCTCGGGCAAGGCTACACCTTC. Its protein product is CASSPTLGQGYTF.

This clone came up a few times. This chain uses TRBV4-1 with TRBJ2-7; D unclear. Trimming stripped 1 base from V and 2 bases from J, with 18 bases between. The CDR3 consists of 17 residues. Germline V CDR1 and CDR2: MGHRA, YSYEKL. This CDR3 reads CASSQVTGQTNPYEQYF. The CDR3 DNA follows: TGCGCCAGCAGCCAAGTTACCGGGCAAACTAACCCCTACGAGCAGTACTTC.

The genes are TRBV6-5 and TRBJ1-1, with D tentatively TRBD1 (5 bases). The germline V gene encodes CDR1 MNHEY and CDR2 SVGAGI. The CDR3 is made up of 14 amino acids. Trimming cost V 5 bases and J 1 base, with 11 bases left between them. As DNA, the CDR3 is TGTGCCAGCAGTCCCGGGGCGTCGAACACTGAAGCTTTCTTT. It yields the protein CASSPGASNTEAFF.

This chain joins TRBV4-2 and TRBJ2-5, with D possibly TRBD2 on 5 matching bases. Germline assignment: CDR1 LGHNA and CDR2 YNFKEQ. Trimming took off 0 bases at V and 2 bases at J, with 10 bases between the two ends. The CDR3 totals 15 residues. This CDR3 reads CASSQDPGRQETQYF. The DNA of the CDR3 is TGTGCCAGCAGCCAAGATCCGGGAAGACAAGAGACCCAGTACTTC.

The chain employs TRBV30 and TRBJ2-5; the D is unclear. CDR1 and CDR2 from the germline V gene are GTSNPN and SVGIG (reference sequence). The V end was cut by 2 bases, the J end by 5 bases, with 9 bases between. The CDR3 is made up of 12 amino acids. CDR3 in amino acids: CAWSKPVETQYF. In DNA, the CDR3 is TGTGCCTGGAGTAAACCGGTGGAGACCCAGTACTTC.

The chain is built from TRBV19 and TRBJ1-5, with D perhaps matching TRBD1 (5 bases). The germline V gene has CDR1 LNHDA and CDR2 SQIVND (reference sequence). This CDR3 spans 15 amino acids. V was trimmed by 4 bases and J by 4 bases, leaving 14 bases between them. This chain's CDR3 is CASSTPGRENQPQHF. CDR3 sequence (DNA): TGTGCCAGTAGTACCCCGGGCAGGGAGAATCAGCCCCAGCATTTT.

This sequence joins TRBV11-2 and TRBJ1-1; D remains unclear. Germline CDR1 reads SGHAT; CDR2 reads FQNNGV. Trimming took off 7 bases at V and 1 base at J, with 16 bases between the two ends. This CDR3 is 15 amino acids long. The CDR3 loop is CASIPDPVSNTEAFF. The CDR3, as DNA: TGTGCCAGCATCCCGGACCCGGTTTCGAACACTGAAGCTTTCTTT.

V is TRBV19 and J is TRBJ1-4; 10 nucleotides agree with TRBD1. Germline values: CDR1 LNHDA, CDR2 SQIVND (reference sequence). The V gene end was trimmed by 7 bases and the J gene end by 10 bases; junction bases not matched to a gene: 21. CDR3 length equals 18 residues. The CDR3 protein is CASIGSGRTGTGDGKLFF. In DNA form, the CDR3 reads TGTGCCAGTATCGGATCCGGGCGAACCGGGACAGGGGACGGAAAACTGTTTTTT.

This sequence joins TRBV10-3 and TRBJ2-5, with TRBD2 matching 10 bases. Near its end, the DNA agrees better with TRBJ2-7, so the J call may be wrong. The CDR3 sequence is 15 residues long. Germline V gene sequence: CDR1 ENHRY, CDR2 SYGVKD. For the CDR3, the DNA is TGTGCCATCAGTGAGGGTAGCGGGAGGTCGGACGAGCAGTACTTC. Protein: CAISEGSGRSDEQYF.

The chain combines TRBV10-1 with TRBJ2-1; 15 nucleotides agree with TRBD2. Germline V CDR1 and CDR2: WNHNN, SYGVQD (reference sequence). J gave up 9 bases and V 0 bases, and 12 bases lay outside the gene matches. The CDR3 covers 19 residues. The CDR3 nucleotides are TGCGCCAGCAGTGAGTCCTGGGAAACCGGGACTAGCGGGAGGTCTGAGCAGTTCTTC. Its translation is CASSESWETGTSGRSEQFF.

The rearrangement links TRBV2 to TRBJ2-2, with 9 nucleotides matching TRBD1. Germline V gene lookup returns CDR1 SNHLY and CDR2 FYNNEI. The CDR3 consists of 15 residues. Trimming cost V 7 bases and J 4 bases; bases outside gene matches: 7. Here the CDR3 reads CASKIQGARTGELFF. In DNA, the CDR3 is TGTGCCAGCAAGATACAGGGGGCGCGCACCGGGGAGCTGTTTTTT. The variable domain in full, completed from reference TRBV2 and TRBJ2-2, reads EPEVTQTPSHQVTQMGQEVILRCVPISNHLYFYWYRQILGQKVEFLVSFYNNEISEKSEIFDDQFSVERPDGSNFTLKIRSTKLEDSAMYFCASKIQGARTGELFFGEGSRLTVL.